The next 2 T cell receptor beta chains were all read from a single sample in a study of blood T cells in healthy people across ages. A J-beta primer mix and a sample-barcoded 5' primer were used in a second PCR of about 7 to 11 cycles. TCRdb independently ran MiXCR on the 5' RACE reads; one entry per CDR3 protein. Of roughly 1.7 million distinct CDR3 sequences listed, roughly a third are singletons. What was sequenced was blood. The receptors derive from a woman in her twenties or thirties in good health.

V and J are TRBV20-1 and TRBJ2-7; perhaps TRBD2 as D (7 bases). Germline V lookup: CDR1 DFQATT, CDR2 SNEGSKA (reference sequence). The ends were cut back, 0 bases at V and 0 bases at J, with 15 bases in the middle. This CDR3 contains 16 residues. CDR3 protein: CSAREWGGALSYEQYF. CDR3 DNA sequence: TGCAGTGCTAGAGAGTGGGGGGGGGCCCTCTCCTACGAGCAGTACTTC.

This clonotype was picked up a small number of times. V gene TRBV7-3 combines with J gene TRBJ2-1; 9 bases match TRBD2. The CDR3 length is 15 residues. CDR1 and CDR2 (germline): SGHTA, FQGTGA. With 0 bases clipped from V and 5 bases from J, the junction kept 2 bases outside the gene matches. In DNA, the CDR3 is TGTGCCAGCAGCTTAACGACTAGCGGAGACAATGAGCAGTTCTTC. Translating gives CASSLTTSGDNEQFF.